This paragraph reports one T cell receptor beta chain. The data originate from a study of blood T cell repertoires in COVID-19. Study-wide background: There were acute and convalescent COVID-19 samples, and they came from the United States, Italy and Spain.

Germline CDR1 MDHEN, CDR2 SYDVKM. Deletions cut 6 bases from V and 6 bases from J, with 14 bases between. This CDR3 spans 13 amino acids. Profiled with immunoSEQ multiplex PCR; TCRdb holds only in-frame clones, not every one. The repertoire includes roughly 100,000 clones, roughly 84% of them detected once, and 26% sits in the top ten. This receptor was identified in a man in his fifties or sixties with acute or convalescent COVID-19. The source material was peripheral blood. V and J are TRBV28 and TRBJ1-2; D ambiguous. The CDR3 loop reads CASRMTSVNGYTF. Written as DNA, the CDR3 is TGTGCCAGCAGGATGACATCGGTGAATGGCTACACCTTC.